A selection of T cell receptor beta chains follows, all from one sample in a study of blood T cell repertoires in COVID-19. Sequenced by immunoSEQ multiplex PCR; TCRdb stores in-frame clones only, minus some. The sample includes about 220,000 clones, 88% of them seen just once. The sample comprised PBMCs or T cells enriched from blood (not recorded which). The source of these receptors is a woman younger than 45 who had recovered from COVID-19. The CDR3 runs from the conserved cysteine through the conserved F or W. Each record gives: CDR3 length, J gene, V gene, clone size, D gene, CDR3 DNA, CDR3 protein. The D gene is left open where the match is weak. A row's size may be missing; if present it is once, few, many or a size class.

13 | TRBJ2-1 | TRBV27 | . | TRBD2 | TGTGCCAGCATCCCGACGCGGGGAGGGAGGCAGTTCTTC | CASIPTRGGRQFF
18 | TRBJ2-1 | TRBV7-8 | . | TRBD1 | TGTGCCAGCAGCCAACCCGAGTATGGGACAGGGGGCCGGAATGAGCAGTTCTTC | CASSQPEYGTGGRNEQFF
12 | TRBJ1-1 | TRBV18 | . | . | TGTGCCAGCTCACACAGGGATACTGAAGCTTTCTTT | CASSHRDTEAFF
16 | TRBJ1-1 | TRBV18 | . | . | TGTGCCAGCTCACCACAGGGGCAGTATGTCGGGACTGAAGCTTTCTTT | CASSPQGQYVGTEAFF
13 | TRBJ2-1 | TRBV7-9 | . | . | TGTGCCAGCAGCTTAGGGGTCGGGAATGAGCAGTTCTTC | CASSLGVGNEQFF
15 | TRBJ2-5 | TRBV4-3 | . | TRBD2 | TGCGCCAGCAGCCAAGGGCTAGCGGGGGGCGAGACCCAGTACTTC | CASSQGLAGGETQYF
15 | TRBJ1-2 | TRBV19 | few | . | TGTGCCAGTAGTATTTGGGAGGACCTTAACTATGGCTACACCTTC | CASSIWEDLNYGYTF
16 | TRBJ2-1 | TRBV4-3 | . | . | TGCGCCAGCAGCCATAACCGCAACCCTAGCGATAATGAGCAGTTCTTC | CASSHNRNPSDNEQFF
15 | TRBJ1-2 | TRBV4-2 | . | . | TGTGCCAGCAGCCAGGAACAGGGTTCTGGCTATGGCTACACCTTC | CASSQEQGSGYGYTF
14 | TRBJ1-1 | TRBV13 | . | TRBD1 | TGTGCCAGCAGCAAAACAGGGGCGAACACTGAAGCTTTCTTT | CASSKTGANTEAFF
15 | TRBJ2-7 | TRBV7-2 | once | TRBD1 | TGTGCCAGCAGCTTTTCCGGGACAGGGGTCTACGAGCAGTACTTC | CASSFSGTGVYEQYF
18 | TRBJ2-1 | TRBV10-3 | . | TRBD2 | TGTGCCATCAGTGGGAGTGCGACTAGCGGGGGCCGCTACAATGAGCAGTTCTTC | CAISGSATSGGRYNEQFF
14 | TRBJ2-2 | TRBV10-3 | . | TRBD2 | TGTGCCATCGGGGGGACTAGCGGAACCGGGGAGCTGTTTTTT | CAIGGTSGTGELFF
14 | TRBJ1-1 | TRBV4-3 | . | . | TGCGCCAGCAGCCAAGAACATATGAACACTGAAGCTTTCTTT | CASSQEHMNTEAFF
13 | TRBJ2-7 | TRBV6-5 | . | TRBD1 | TGTGCCAGCAGTTCGACAGGGTCCTACGAGCAGTACTTC | CASSSTGSYEQYF
13 | TRBJ2-7 | TRBV11-2 | . | . | TGTGCCAGCAGCTTAGCCCCCCCGTACGAGCAGTACTTC | CASSLAPPYEQYF
13 | TRBJ2-7 | TRBV6-2/TRBV6-3 | . | . | TGTGCCAGCAGCAAACGACGGGACTACGAGCAGTACTTC | CASSKRRDYEQYF
15 | TRBJ2-3 | TRBV2 | . | . | TGTGCCAGCAGTGGAGCCTCCGGAGCCACAGATACGCAGTATTTT | CASSGASGATDTQYF
13 | TRBJ1-5 | TRBV18 | . | . | TGTGCCAGCTCACCGCGGAGTTATCAGCCCCAGCATTTT | CASSPRSYQPQHF
16 | TRBJ2-7 | TRBV27 | . | . | TGTGCCAGCAGTATCGCCCTAGCGTATAGCTCCTACGAGCAGTACTTC | CASSIALAYSSYEQYF
13 | TRBJ1-1 | TRBV6-4 | . | . | TGTGCCAGCAGGGGCCAAGGAGGCACTGAAGCTTTCTTT | CASRGQGGTEAFF
16 | TRBJ1-5 | TRBV6-2/TRBV6-3 | once | . | TGTGCCAGCAGTTACGGACATCCCGAGAGCAATCAGCCCCAGCATTTT | CASSYGHPESNQPQHF
16 | TRBJ1-1 | TRBV18 | . | TRBD1 | TGTGCCAGCTCCCCGGGACAGGGGAATTTGGGCACTGAAGCTTTCTTT | CASSPGQGNLGTEAFF
15 | TRBJ2-1 | TRBV4-1 | few | TRBD2 | TGCGCCAGCAGCCCCACTAGCGGGGGGGCCGCTGAGCAGTTCTTC | CASSPTSGGAAEQFF
11 | TRBJ2-1 | TRBV6-2/TRBV6-3 | . | TRBD2 | TGTGCCAGCAGTTCGGGAGGGTCGCAGTTCTTC | CASSSGGSQFF
14 | TRBJ1-2 | TRBV2 | . | . | TGTGCCAGCAGTGAAGCGCGACAGAACTATGGCTACACCTTC | CASSEARQNYGYTF
18 | TRBJ2-1 | TRBV7-6 | . | TRBD1 | TGTGCCAGCAGCGTTAGAGGGACCGGGATACAGGGGGGCGATGAGCAGTTCTTC | CASSVRGTGIQGGDEQFF
15 | TRBJ2-5 | TRBV14 | . | TRBD1 | TGTGCCAGCAGTCGCTCACAGGGGGCCGGGGAGACCCAGTACTTC | CASSRSQGAGETQYF
16 | TRBJ2-2 | TRBV6-5 | . | TRBD1 | TGTGCCAGCAGTTACTCGATTACAGGGGGCACCGGGGAGCTGTTTTTT | CASSYSITGGTGELFF
16 | TRBJ2-1 | TRBV11-2 | few | TRBD2 | TGTGCCAGCAGCTTAGTGGAGCGGGGGCTCAACAATGAGCAGTTCTTC | CASSLVERGLNNEQFF
12 | TRBJ2-1 | TRBV29-1 | . | . | TGCAGCGTTGTACAGGTCGGCGATGAGCAGTTCTTC | CSVVQVGDEQFF
13 | TRBJ1-1 | TRBV4-2 | . | . | TGTGCCAGCAGCCAAGCAGGGATTACTGAAGCTTTCTTT | CASSQAGITEAFF
14 | TRBJ1-1 | TRBV7-3 | once | . | TGTGCCAGCAGCCGAGGGCCCGAGAACACTGAAGCTTTCTTT | CASSRGPENTEAFF
16 | TRBJ1-4 | TRBV11-2 | . | TRBD1 | TGTGCCAGCAGCTTAGGGGTCAGGGGGGAAGGGGAAAAACTGTTTTTT | CASSLGVRGEGEKLFF
14 | TRBJ1-2 | TRBV4-3 | . | TRBD1 | TGCGCCAGCAGCCAAGACGGGACAGGCTATGGCTACACCTTC | CASSQDGTGYGYTF
19 | TRBJ1-1 | TRBV19 | . | TRBD1 | TGTGCCAGTAGTATTGTTGGGTTGGGGACAGGACCCCTGAACACTGAAGCTTTCTTT | CASSIVGLGTGPLNTEAFF
13 | TRBJ2-1 | TRBV7-8 | once | . | TGTGCCAGCGTCATAGCCCCCTACAATGAGCAGTTCTTC | CASVIAPYNEQFF
12 | TRBJ2-5 | TRBV2 | . | . | TGTGCCAGCAGTGTGATAGAAGAGACCCAGTACTTC | CASSVIEETQYF
15 | TRBJ2-3 | TRBV6-5 | . | . | TGTGCCAGCCCAGGAGGGGGCTTGGGCACAGATACGCAGTATTTT | CASPGGGLGTDTQYF
13 | TRBJ1-2 | TRBV12-3/TRBV12-4 | . | . | TGTGCCAGCAGTTTGTGGGGGAGGGATGGCTACACCTTC | CASSLWGRDGYTF
14 | TRBJ2-7 | TRBV5-4 | . | TRBD1 | TGTGCCAGCAGCTTGGTGGGACAGACTTACGAGCAGTACTTC | CASSLVGQTYEQYF
13 | TRBJ1-2 | TRBV5-1 | . | . | TGCGCCAGCAGCCGGGACACCTACTATGGCTACACCTTC | CASSRDTYYGYTF
13 | TRBJ2-1 | TRBV4-3 | . | . | TGCGCCAGCAGCCGTCAGGCCTACAATGAGCAGTTCTTC | CASSRQAYNEQFF
14 | TRBJ1-5 | TRBV11-1 | . | . | TGTGCCAGCAGCTCTTCAGGTAGCAATCAGCCCCAGCATTTT | CASSSSGSNQPQHF
13 | TRBJ2-5 | TRBV30 | . | . | TGTGCCTACCCAGGGCAGGGGTTAGAGACCCAGTACTTC | CAYPGQGLETQYF
15 | TRBJ1-6 | TRBV7-9 | . | . | TGTGCCAGCAGCTTAAGTAGCGGCAGTAATTCACCCCTCCACTTT | CASSLSSGSNSPLHF
16 | TRBJ2-3 | TRBV9 | few | . | TGTGCCAGCAGCCCCCGGGTAAGGGGGTCGACAGATACGCAGTATTTT | CASSPRVRGSTDTQYF
17 | TRBJ1-1 | TRBV19 | . | TRBD1 | TGTGCCAGTAGTATAATTCGGCAGGGGGCCGAGAACACTGAAGCTTTCTTT | CASSIIRQGAENTEAFF
17 | TRBJ2-2 | TRBV7-7 | . | TRBD2 | TGTGCTAGCAGCTTAGTAGGCGGGGGTACCTTCGGCGGGGAGCTGTTTTTT | CASSLVGGGTFGGELFF
14 | TRBJ1-3 | TRBV5-1 | . | . | TGCGCCAGCAGCTTGGAGCTCTCTGGAAACACCATATATTTT | CASSLELSGNTIYF